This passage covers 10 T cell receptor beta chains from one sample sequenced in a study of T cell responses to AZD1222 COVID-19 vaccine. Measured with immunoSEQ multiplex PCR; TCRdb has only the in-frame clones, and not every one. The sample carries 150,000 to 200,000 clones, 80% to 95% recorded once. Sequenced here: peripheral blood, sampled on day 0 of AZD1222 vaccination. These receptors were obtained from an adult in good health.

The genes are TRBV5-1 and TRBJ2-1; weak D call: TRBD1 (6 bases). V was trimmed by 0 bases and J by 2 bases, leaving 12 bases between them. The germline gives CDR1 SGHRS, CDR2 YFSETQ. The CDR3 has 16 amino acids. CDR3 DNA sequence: TGCGCCAGCAGCTTGGGTGGACAGCTGACCTACAATGAGCAGTTCTTC. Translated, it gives CASSLGGQLTYNEQFF.

The CDR3 sequence is CSGTEAGGYTF. The CDR3 DNA is TGCAGCGGGACAGAGGCTGGGGGCTACACCTTC. V is TRBV29-1 and J is TRBJ1-2; a possible D gene is TRBD1 (6 bases). Germline assignment: CDR1 SQVTM and CDR2 ANQGSEA. The CDR3 is 11 residues long. V was clipped by 7 bases and J by 8 bases, with 14 bases between them.

CDR3 DNA sequence: TGTGCCAGCAGCCACCTGGAGGAGACCCAGTACTTC. Residues: CASSHLEETQYF. The chain links TRBV14 to TRBJ2-5; the D is unclear. Trimming left V 3 bases short and J 5 bases short, with 7 bases between. The CDR3 spans 12 residues. Per the germline V gene, CDR1 is SGHDN and CDR2 is FVKESK.

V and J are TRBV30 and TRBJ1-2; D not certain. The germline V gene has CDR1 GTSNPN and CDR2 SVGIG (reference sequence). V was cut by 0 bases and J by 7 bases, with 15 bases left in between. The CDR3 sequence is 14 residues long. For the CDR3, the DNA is TGTGCCTGGAGTGTTATTAGGGCAGGCAGTGGCTACACCTTC. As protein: CAWSVIRAGSGYTF.

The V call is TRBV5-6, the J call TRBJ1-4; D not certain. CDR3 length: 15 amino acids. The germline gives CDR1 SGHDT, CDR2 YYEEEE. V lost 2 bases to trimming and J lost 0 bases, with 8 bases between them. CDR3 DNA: TGTGCCAGCAGCTTCATTAAGGCAACTAATGAAAAACTGTTTTTT. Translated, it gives CASSFIKATNEKLFF. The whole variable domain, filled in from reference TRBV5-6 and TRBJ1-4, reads DAGVTQSPTHLIKTRGQQVTLRCSPKSGHDTVSWYQQALGQGPQFIFQYYEEEERQRGNFPDRFSGHQFPNYSSELNVNALLLGDSALYLCASSFIKATNEKLFFGSGTQLSVL.

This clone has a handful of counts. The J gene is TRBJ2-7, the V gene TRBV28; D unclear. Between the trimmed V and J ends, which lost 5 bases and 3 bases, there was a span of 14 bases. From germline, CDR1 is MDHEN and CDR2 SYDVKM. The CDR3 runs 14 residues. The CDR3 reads CASSPLGLSYEQYF. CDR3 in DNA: TGTGCCAGCAGTCCTCTGGGTCTCAGCTACGAGCAGTACTTC.

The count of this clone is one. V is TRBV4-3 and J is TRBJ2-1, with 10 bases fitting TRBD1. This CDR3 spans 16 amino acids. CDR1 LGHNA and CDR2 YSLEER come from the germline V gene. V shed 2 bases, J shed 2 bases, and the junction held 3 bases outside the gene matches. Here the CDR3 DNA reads TGCGCCAGCAGCCAACGACAGGGGGCCGCCTACAATGAGCAGTTCTTC. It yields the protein CASSQRQGAAYNEQFF.

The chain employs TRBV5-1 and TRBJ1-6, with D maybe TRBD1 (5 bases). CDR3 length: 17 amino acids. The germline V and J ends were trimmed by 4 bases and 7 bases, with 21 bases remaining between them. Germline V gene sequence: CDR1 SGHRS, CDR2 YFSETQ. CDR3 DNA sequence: TGCGCCAGCAGCCATGAACTCCCCGGGACGGTGAATTCACCCCTCCACTTT. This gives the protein CASSHELPGTVNSPLHF. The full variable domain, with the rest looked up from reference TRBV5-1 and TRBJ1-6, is KAGVTQTPRYLIKTRGQQVTLSCSPISGHRSVSWYQQTPGQGLQFLFEYFSETQRNKGNFPGRFSGRQFSNSRSEMNVSTLELGDSALYLCASSHELPGTVNSPLHFGNGTRLTVT.

CDR3 in DNA: TGTGCCAGCAGCACCCGGACAGGGGGCATGGATACGCAGTATTTT. This translates into CASSTRTGGMDTQYF. This sequence joins TRBV7-3 and TRBJ2-3; 11 positions agree with TRBD1. This CDR3 has 15 residues. The trim removed 5 bases at V and 6 bases at J, leaving 7 bases unmatched. The V gene's germline CDR1 is SGHTA and CDR2 FQGTGA. Using reference TRBV7-3 and TRBJ2-3 for the parts outside the CDR3, the full variable domain is GAGVSQTPSNKVTEKGKYVELRCDPISGHTALYWYRQSLGQGPEFLIYFQGTGAADDSGLPNDRFFAVRPEGSVSTLKIQRTERGDSAVYLCASSTRTGGMDTQYFGPGTRLTVL.

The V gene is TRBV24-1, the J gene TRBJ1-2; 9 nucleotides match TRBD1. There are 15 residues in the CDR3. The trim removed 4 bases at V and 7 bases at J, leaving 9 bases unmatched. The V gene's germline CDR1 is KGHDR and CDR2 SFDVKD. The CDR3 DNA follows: TGTGCCACCAGTGACGGGACAGGGAAGGCGAGTGGCTACACCTTC. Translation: CATSDGTGKASGYTF.